This T cell receptor beta chain was recovered during a study of blood T cell repertoires in COVID-19. Overall study: Material from acute and convalescent COVID-19 was sourced from the United States, Italy and Spain.

Profiled with immunoSEQ multiplex PCR; TCRdb holds only in-frame clones, not every one. The sample lists roughly 140,000 clones; 75% to 85% were seen once. CDR3 size: 16 residues. Germline V gene lookup returns CDR1 MNHEY and CDR2 SVGEGT. The V gene end was trimmed by 5 bases and the J gene end by 9 bases; junction bases not matched to a gene: 16. The chain recombines TRBV6-2 or TRBV6-3 with TRBJ2-1, with 7 nucleotides matching TRBD2. The sample taken for sequencing was peripheral blood. The TCR comes from a woman in her forties or fifties in a cohort sampled during active or convalescent COVID-19. The CDR3 reads CASSPWTFWGGSEQFF. The CDR3 bases are TGTGCCAGCAGTCCGTGGACATTTTGGGGGGGGAGTGAGCAGTTCTTC.